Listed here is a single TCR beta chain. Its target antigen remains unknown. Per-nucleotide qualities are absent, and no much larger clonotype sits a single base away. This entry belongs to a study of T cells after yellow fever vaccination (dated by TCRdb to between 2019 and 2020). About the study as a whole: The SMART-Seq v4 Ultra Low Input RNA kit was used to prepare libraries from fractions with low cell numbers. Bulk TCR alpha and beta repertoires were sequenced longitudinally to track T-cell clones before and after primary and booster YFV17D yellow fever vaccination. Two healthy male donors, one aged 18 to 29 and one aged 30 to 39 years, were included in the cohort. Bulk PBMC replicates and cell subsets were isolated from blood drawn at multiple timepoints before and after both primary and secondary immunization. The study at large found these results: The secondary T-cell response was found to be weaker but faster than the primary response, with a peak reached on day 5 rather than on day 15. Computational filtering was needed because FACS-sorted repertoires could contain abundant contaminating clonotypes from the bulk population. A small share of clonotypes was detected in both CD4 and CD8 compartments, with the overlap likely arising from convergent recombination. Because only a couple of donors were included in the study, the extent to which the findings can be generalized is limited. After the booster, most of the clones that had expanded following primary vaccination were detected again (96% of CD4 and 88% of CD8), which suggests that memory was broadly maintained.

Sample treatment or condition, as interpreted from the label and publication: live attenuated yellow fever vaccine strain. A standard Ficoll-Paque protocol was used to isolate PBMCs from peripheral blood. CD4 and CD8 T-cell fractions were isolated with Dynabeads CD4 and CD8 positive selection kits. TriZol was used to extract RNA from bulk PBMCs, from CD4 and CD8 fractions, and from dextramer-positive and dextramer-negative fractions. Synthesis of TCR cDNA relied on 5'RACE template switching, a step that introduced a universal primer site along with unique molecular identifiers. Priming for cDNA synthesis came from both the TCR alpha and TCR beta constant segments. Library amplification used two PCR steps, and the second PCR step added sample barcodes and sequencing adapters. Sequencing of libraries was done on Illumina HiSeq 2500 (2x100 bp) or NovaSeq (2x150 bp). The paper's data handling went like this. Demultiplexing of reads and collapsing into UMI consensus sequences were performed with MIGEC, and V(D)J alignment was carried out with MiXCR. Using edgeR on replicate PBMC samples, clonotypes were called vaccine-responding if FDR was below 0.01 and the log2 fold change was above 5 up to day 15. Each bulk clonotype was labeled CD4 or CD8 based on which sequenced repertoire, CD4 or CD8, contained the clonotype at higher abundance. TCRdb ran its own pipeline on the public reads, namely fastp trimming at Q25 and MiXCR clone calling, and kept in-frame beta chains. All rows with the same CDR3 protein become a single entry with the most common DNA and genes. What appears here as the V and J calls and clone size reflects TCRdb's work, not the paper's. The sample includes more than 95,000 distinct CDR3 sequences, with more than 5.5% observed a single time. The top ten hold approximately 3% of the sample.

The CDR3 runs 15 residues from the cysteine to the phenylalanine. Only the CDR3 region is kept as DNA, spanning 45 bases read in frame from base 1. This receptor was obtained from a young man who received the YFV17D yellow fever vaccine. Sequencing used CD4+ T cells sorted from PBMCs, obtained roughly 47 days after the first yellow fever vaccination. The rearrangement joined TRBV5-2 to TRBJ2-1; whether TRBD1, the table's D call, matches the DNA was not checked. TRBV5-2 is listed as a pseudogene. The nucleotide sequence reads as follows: TGTGCCATGGGCCCCGGGCGGCTCGGCTGGAATGAGCAGTTCTTC. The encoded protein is CAMGPGRLGWNEQFF.